The rows below give T cell receptor beta chains drawn from one sample of a study of prognosis after radiotherapy for stage I lung cancer. TCRdb analysed the multiplex PCR reads with MiXCR anew, one entry per CDR3 protein. Of 10,000 to 15,000 distinct CDR3 sequences listed, 40% to 45% are singletons. Here the sequenced sample was PBMCs, taken before or after stereotactic body radiation therapy (not recorded which). All receptors derive from a donor aged 50 or older with non-small cell lung cancer. Both conserved end residues are part of each CDR3. Each record gives: CDR3 protein, CDR3 DNA, CDR3 length, clone size, D gene, J gene, V gene. D genes are given only for firm matches. Part of the rows lack a size; the others show once, few, many or a class for expanded clones.

CDR3: CASSRTGTGQRNSPLHF
DNA: TGCGCCAGCAGCAGGACCGGGACAGGGCAGAGGAATTCACCCCTCCACTTT
length: 17
size: .
D: TRBD1
J: TRBJ1-6
V: TRBV5-1

CDR3: CASFGGNTEAFF
DNA: TGTGCCAGCTTCGGGGGGAACACTGAAGCTTTCTTT
length: 12
size: few
D: .
J: TRBJ1-1
V: TRBV6-1

CDR3: CASSFRGVAGGPQQFF
DNA: TGTGCCAGCAGCTTCCGGGGTGTAGCGGGAGGGCCTCAGCAGTTCTTC
length: 16
size: .
D: TRBD2
J: TRBJ2-1
V: TRBV7-9

CDR3: CASSLVGGRLEAFF
DNA: TGTGCCAGCAGTTTAGTGGGGGGGCGACTTGAAGCTTTCTTT
length: 14
size: .
D: .
J: TRBJ1-1
V: TRBV27

CDR3: CASSQTGGSGEQYF
DNA: TGTGCCAGCAGCCAGACAGGGGGTTCGGGCGAGCAGTACTTC
length: 14
size: .
D: TRBD1
J: TRBJ2-7
V: TRBV6-2/TRBV6-3

CDR3: CASSHPSFPNYGYTF
DNA: TGTGCCAGCAGCCACCCATCCTTCCCTAACTATGGCTACACCTTC
length: 15
size: many
D: .
J: TRBJ1-2
V: TRBV5-6

CDR3: CAGSGGVTLAYEQYF
DNA: TGTGCCGGCAGTGGGGGGGTAACCCTGGCCTACGAGCAGTACTTC
length: 15
size: .
D: TRBD2
J: TRBJ2-7
V: TRBV28

CDR3: CASGLRAGGPDTQYF
DNA: TGTGCCAGCGGCCTTAGGGCGGGGGGGCCAGATACGCAGTATTTT
length: 15
size: .
D: TRBD2
J: TRBJ2-3
V: TRBV6-4

CDR3: CSAVYSSGNTIYF
DNA: TGCAGTGCTGTTTATTCCTCTGGAAACACCATATATTTT
length: 13
size: .
D: .
J: TRBJ1-3
V: TRBV20-1

CDR3: CASSELLAGGPAGANVLTF
DNA: TGTGCCAGCAGTGAGTTACTAGCGGGAGGGCCGGCTGGGGCCAACGTCCTGACTTTC
length: 19
size: .
D: TRBD2
J: TRBJ2-6
V: TRBV6-1

CDR3: CASSEQGRGGNTIYF
DNA: TGTGCCAGCAGTGAACAAGGCAGGGGAGGAAACACCATATATTTT
length: 15
size: .
D: .
J: TRBJ1-3
V: TRBV6-1

CDR3: CASSSDRGGTEAFF
DNA: TGTGCCAGCAGCTCCGACAGGGGAGGGACTGAAGCTTTCTTT
length: 14
size: .
D: TRBD1
J: TRBJ1-1
V: TRBV11-2

CDR3: CASSGGSTDTQYF
DNA: TGTGCCAGTAGCGGGGGGAGCACAGATACGCAGTATTTT
length: 13
size: many
D: TRBD2
J: TRBJ2-3
V: TRBV19

CDR3: CASSLDGDRANYGYTF
DNA: TGTGCCAGCAGCTTGGATGGGGACAGGGCAAACTATGGCTACACCTTC
length: 16
size: .
D: TRBD1
J: TRBJ1-2
V: TRBV5-6

CDR3: CASSQDGQFSRQFF
DNA: TGCGCCAGCAGCCAAGACGGACAATTCTCTAGGCAGTTCTTC
length: 14
size: many
D: .
J: TRBJ2-1
V: TRBV4-3

CDR3: CASSEGARPYNEQFF
DNA: TGTGCCAGCAGTGAAGGAGCGCGTCCCTACAATGAGCAGTTCTTC
length: 15
size: medium-sized
D: .
J: TRBJ2-1
V: TRBV6-1

CDR3: CASSQQRESNQPQHF
DNA: TGTGCCAGCAGCCAACAACGAGAGAGCAATCAGCCCCAGCATTTT
length: 15
size: many
D: .
J: TRBJ1-5
V: TRBV3-2

CDR3: CASEGGTGGGQPQHF
DNA: TGTGCCAGCGAGGGGGGGACAGGGGGTGGTCAGCCCCAGCATTTT
length: 15
size: many
D: TRBD1
J: TRBJ1-5
V: TRBV2

CDR3: CASTRGAGTEAFF
DNA: TGTGCCAGCACCCGAGGGGCCGGCACTGAAGCTTTCTTT
length: 13
size: many
D: .
J: TRBJ1-1
V: TRBV12-3/TRBV12-4

CDR3: CASSLEGYGSLTGELFF
DNA: TGTGCCAGCAGCTTAGAGGGTTACGGGAGTCTTACCGGGGAGCTGTTTTTT
length: 17
size: .
D: .
J: TRBJ2-2
V: TRBV7-2

CDR3: CASIFLVRFEAFF
DNA: TGTGCCAGCATTTTCCTCGTTAGGTTTGAAGCTTTCTTT
length: 13
size: .
D: .
J: TRBJ1-1
V: TRBV12-3/TRBV12-4

CDR3: CASSQINTGELFF
DNA: TGTGCCAGCAGCCAGATTAACACCGGGGAGCTGTTTTTT
length: 13
size: many
D: .
J: TRBJ2-2
V: TRBV7-8

CDR3: CASSLAAPRELFF
DNA: TGCGCCAGCAGCTTGGCGGCCCCCCGGGAGCTGTTTTTT
length: 13
size: .
D: .
J: TRBJ2-2
V: TRBV5-1

CDR3: CASSYSIAGGPGELFF
DNA: TGTGCCAGCAGTTACTCGATAGCGGGAGGGCCCGGGGAGCTGTTTTTT
length: 16
size: .
D: TRBD2
J: TRBJ2-2
V: TRBV6-2/TRBV6-3

CDR3: CASSFPDRGSLYF
DNA: TGTGCCAGCAGTTTCCCTGACAGGGGAAGTTTGTACTTC
length: 13
size: medium-sized
D: TRBD1
J: TRBJ2-7
V: TRBV28

CDR3: CASSLLGGSFRNEQYF
DNA: TGTGCCAGCAGCTTGCTGGGCGGGAGTTTTCGCAACGAGCAGTACTTC
length: 16
size: many
D: TRBD2
J: TRBJ2-7
V: TRBV5-6

CDR3: CASSQDYPDDISNYEQYF
DNA: TGTGCCAGCAGCCAAGATTACCCGGACGACATATCGAACTACGAGCAGTACTTC
length: 18
size: many
D: .
J: TRBJ2-7
V: TRBV4-2

CDR3: CASSFAAAALNYGYTF
DNA: TGTGCCAGCAGTTTTGCAGCCGCGGCTTTAAACTATGGCTACACCTTC
length: 16
size: medium-sized
D: .
J: TRBJ1-2
V: TRBV6-4

CDR3: CSAPRALSYEQYF
DNA: TGCAGTGCGCCGAGGGCCCTCTCCTACGAGCAGTACTTC
length: 13
size: many
D: .
J: TRBJ2-7
V: TRBV20-1